A single sample is the source of the 30 T cell receptor beta chains below, sequenced in a study of CD8+CD57+ T cells in acquired aplastic anemia. Investigators profiled TCR beta VDJ and CDR3 from genomic DNA template. TCRdb recomputed calls from the reads with MiXCR, one row per CDR3 protein. The sample lists 200,000 or so distinct CDR3 sequences, about half occurring once. For sequencing, patients were chosen who had shown expansion of CD8+CD57+ cells by flow cytometry. The sample was sorted CD4+, CD8+, or CD8+CD57+ T cells (not recorded which) from PBMCs. Receptors originate from a human donor with aplastic anemia.

The chain couples TRBV20-1 to TRBJ1-1; no clear D gene. Per the germline V gene, CDR1 is DFQATT and CDR2 is SNEGSKA (reference sequence). V was cut by 1 base and J by 1 base, with 7 bases left in between. The CDR3 contains 13 residues. The CDR3 coding sequence is TGCAGTGCTAGAGGTCACACGAACACTGAAGCTTTCTTT. Protein: CSARGHTNTEAFF.

This clonotype was counted only a few times. This chain joins TRBV7-9 and TRBJ2-3; no reliable D call. The CDR3 extends over 14 amino acids. Per germline, CDR1 SEHNR and CDR2 FQNEAQ (reference sequence). Between the trimmed V and J ends, which lost 1 base and 2 bases, there was a span of 7 bases. CDR3 sequence reads: CASSLVGATDTQYF. As DNA, the CDR3 is TGTGCCAGCAGCTTAGTGGGCGCCACAGATACGCAGTATTTT.

In its sample, this clonotype was seen many times. The chain couples TRBV2 to TRBJ2-5; 11 bases fit TRBD2. With 7 bases clipped from V and 0 bases from J, the junction kept 1 base outside the gene matches. CDR1 SNHLY and CDR2 FYNNEI come from the germline V gene. The CDR3 spans 14 residues. CDR3 nucleotide sequence: TGTGCCAGCAAACTAGCGGGGGACCAAGAGACCCAGTACTTC. Translation: CASKLAGDQETQYF.

The V call is TRBV3-1, the J call TRBJ1-2; possibly TRBD1 for D (6 bases). This CDR3 has 13 residues. The V and J ends lost 6 bases and 8 bases respectively, with 16 bases between them. Germline V gene sequence: CDR1 LGHDT, CDR2 YNNKEL (reference sequence). The CDR3 region is CASSRQLGAGYTF. In DNA, the CDR3 is TGTGCCAGCAGTCGACAGTTGGGGGCAGGCTACACCTTC.

This clonotype was observed once. Since a much larger clone is just one base distant, this may be a read error. The CDR3 loop reads CASRPGTGDAGELFF. The CDR3 DNA sequence: TGTGCCAGCAGACCCGGGACAGGGGATGCCGGGGAGCTGTTTTTT. The chain has TRBV7-2 and TRBJ2-2; 10 nucleotides line up with TRBD1. J gave up 6 bases and V 6 bases, and 7 bases lay outside the gene matches. Germline V gene sequence: CDR1 SGHTA, CDR2 FQGNSA. This CDR3 has 15 residues.

The chain carries TRBV19 and TRBJ1-2; tentative D call: TRBD1 (6 bases). Between the trimmed V and J ends, which lost 6 bases and 4 bases, there was a span of 15 bases. The CDR3 length is 14 residues. Germline V gene sequence: CDR1 LNHDA, CDR2 SQIVND (reference sequence). The CDR3 sequence: CASRGDRRGYGYTF. CDR3 DNA: TGTGCCAGTAGGGGTGACAGGAGGGGCTATGGCTACACCTTC.

This clonotype was found many times. The rearrangement joins TRBV7-9 to TRBJ2-3; 7 bases are a match to TRBD1. Trimming at V came to 0 bases and at J to 2 bases, leaving 2 bases not matched to a gene. In germline, CDR1 is SEHNR, CDR2 FQNEAQ (reference sequence). The CDR3 is 15 residues long. DNA for the CDR3: TGTGCCAGCAGCTTAGCGACAGGGACCACAGATACGCAGTATTTT. This gives the protein CASSLATGTTDTQYF.

The table lists this clonotype with a few counts. The junction and the germline gene differ at one end; a read error may be behind it. This chain joins TRBV28 and TRBJ2-7, with a weak D call TRBD1 (6 bases). This CDR3 spans 13 amino acids. Germline values: CDR1 MDHEN, CDR2 SYDVKM. The CDR3 nucleotides read TGTGTCAGCACACTCCCAGGGGTGTACGAGCAGTACTTC. The encoded protein is CVSTLPGVYEQYF.

At least ten counts were recorded for this clonotype. This sequence joins TRBV7-9 and TRBJ1-2, with TRBD1 identical over 7 bases. The CDR3 runs to 13 residues. Germline lookup yields CDR1 SEHNR and CDR2 FQNEAQ (reference sequence). V lost 4 bases and J lost 6; bases outside the gene matches: 5. The DNA for the CDR3 is TGTGCCAGCAGCTCCATTACAGGGGATGGCTACACCTTC. Residues: CASSSITGDGYTF.

A note on this clonotype: This may be a read error: a much more frequent sequence differs by one nucleotide. V usage is TRBV11-2 and J usage is TRBJ2-3; the match to TRBD1 covers 8 bases. From germline, CDR1 is SGHAT and CDR2 FQNNGV. V lost 7 bases and J lost 5; bases outside the gene matches: 8. The CDR3 consists of 14 residues. The CDR3 DNA is TGTGCCAGCACACAGGGGGGCCTGATAGATACGCAGTATTTT. It specifies CASTQGGLIDTQYF.

CDR3 in DNA: TGCAGTGCTCCCGGTTCCCCTTTCTCCTACAATGAGCAGTTCTTC. This gives the protein CSAPGSPFSYNEQFF. J is TRBJ2-7 and V is TRBV20-1; D remains ambiguous. The DNA end lines up better with TRBJ2-1; the J call may be wrong. The germline gives CDR1 DFQATT, CDR2 SNEGSKA (reference sequence). This CDR3 is built from 15 residues.

Regarding this clonotype: The conserved phenylalanine or tryptophan normally closing the CDR3 is absent here, so this likely arose from a read error. The chain is built from TRBV12-3 or TRBV12-4 and TRBJ2-7; D is unresolved. Trimming shortened V by 1 base and J by 0 bases, and 7 bases separated the two germline ends. The CDR3 consists of 14 residues. CDR3 DNA: TGTGCCAGCAGTTTAGGGACCATCTCCTACGAGCAGTACCTC. Its translation is CASSLGTISYEQYL.

This clonotype was seen a single time. The junction shows a germline mismatch at one end, possibly a read error. The chain combines TRBV18 with TRBJ2-7; D is perhaps TRBD1 (8 bases). Germline CDR1 reads KGHSH; CDR2 reads LQKENI. This CDR3 spans 17 amino acids. CDR3 protein: CASSPPLMLQGGDEQHF. Here the CDR3 DNA reads TGTGCCAGCTCACCACCGTTGATGCTACAGGGGGGGGACGAGCAGCACTTC. Filled out from reference TRBV18 and TRBJ2-7, the complete variable domain reads NAGVMQNPRHLVRRRGQEARLRCSPMKGHSHVYWYRQLPEEGLKFMVYLQKENIIDESGMPKERFSAEFPKEGPSILRIQQVVRGDSAAYFCASSPPLMLQGGDEQHFGPGTRLTVT.

This clonotype was counted many times. The J gene is TRBJ2-3, the V gene TRBV7-2; 11 bases line up with TRBD1. Germline V gene sequence: CDR1 SGHTA, CDR2 FQGNSA. V gave up 0 bases and J gave up 2 bases; unmatched junction bases: 4. The CDR3 is 17 amino acids. The CDR3 loop reads CASSLARTGGNTDTQYF. CDR3 nucleotides: TGTGCCAGCAGCTTAGCCCGGACAGGGGGCAACACAGATACGCAGTATTTT.

This clonotype was counted ten times or more. The V call is TRBV11-2, the J call TRBJ2-7; D may be TRBD1 (6 bases). The CDR3 is 15 amino acids. Germline-derived CDR1 and CDR2 are SGHAT and FQNNGV. The V end was cut by 1 base, the J end by 2 bases, with 12 bases between. The DNA for the CDR3 is TGTGCCAGCAGCTTAGTTTGGGGGCGGACCTACGAGCAGTACTTC. As protein: CASSLVWGRTYEQYF.

This clonotype occurred many times. The chain has TRBV5-1 and TRBJ2-7, with D possibly matching TRBD2 (7 bases). The CDR3 spans 14 residues. In germline, CDR1 is SGHRS, CDR2 YFSETQ. The germline V and J ends were trimmed by 4 bases and 12 bases, with 23 bases remaining between them. The CDR3 loop reads CASSPLQGGGEMYF. The CDR3 coding sequence is TGCGCCAGCAGCCCACTCCAAGGGGGGGGCGAAATGTACTTC. The whole variable domain, filled in from reference TRBV5-1 and TRBJ2-7, reads KAGVTQTPRYLIKTRGQQVTLSCSPISGHRSVSWYQQTPGQGLQFLFEYFSETQRNKGNFPGRFSGRQFSNSRSEMNVSTLELGDSALYLCASSPLQGGGEMYFGPGTRLTVT.

This clonotype was recorded at least ten times. J is TRBJ1-1 and V is TRBV20-1, with D possibly TRBD1 on 6 matching bases. Germline CDR1 DFQATT, CDR2 SNEGSKA (reference sequence). The CDR3 has 11 amino acids. With 5 bases removed from V and 6 bases from J, the gap between germline ends came to 10 bases. The CDR3 DNA sequence: TGCAGTGCTGGGGGCAGGTCTGAAGCTTTCTTT. Its translation is CSAGGRSEAFF.

J is TRBJ2-1 and V is TRBV15; TRBD1 matches 7 bases. With V trimmed by 5 bases and J by 7 bases, 14 bases remained unmatched. CDR1 is LNHNV, CDR2 YYDKDF, per germline (reference sequence). This CDR3 is 16 amino acids long. The CDR3 here is CATSRQTGNVPNEQFF. The DNA for the CDR3 is TGTGCCACCAGCCGACAGACAGGGAATGTCCCAAATGAGCAGTTCTTC.

This clonotype was observed many times. The chain joins TRBV2 to TRBJ1-5, with a possible D match to TRBD1 (5 bases). Trimming shortened V by 4 bases and J by 6 bases, and 16 bases separated the two germline ends. CDR3 length equals 15 residues. Germline V gene lookup returns CDR1 SNHLY and CDR2 FYNNEI. This CDR3 reads CASSVGGGGSQPQHF. In nucleotides, the CDR3 is TGTGCCAGCAGTGTGGGGGGGGGGGGGTCTCAGCCCCAGCATTTT.

The chain carries TRBV7-2 and TRBJ2-1; the D is unclear. Germline V gives CDR1 SGHTA, CDR2 FQGNSA. V lost 5 bases to trimming and J lost 12 bases, with 14 bases between them. The CDR3 contains 12 residues. CDR3 DNA sequence: TGTGCCAGCAGCCCAAGGTCCAGTAGGCAGTTCTTC. Translated: CASSPRSSRQFF.

This clonotype is a singleton in its sample. A much larger clone differs from this one at a single base, so this may be a read error. This sequence joins TRBV25-1 and TRBJ1-4; D is unclear. V shed 2 bases and J shed 7 bases, with 14 bases lying between them. CDR3 length: 15 amino acids. CDR1 and CDR2 from the germline V gene are MGHDK and SYGVNS. The CDR3 loop is CASSEGESGSEKLFF. The DNA for the CDR3 is TGTGCCAGCAGTGAAGGTGAGAGTGGAAGTGAAAAACTGTTTTTT.

This rearrangement joins TRBV29-1 to TRBJ2-7; 7 bases agree with TRBD2. V shed 6 bases, J shed 8 bases, and the junction held 16 bases outside the gene matches. The germline V gene encodes CDR1 SQVTM and CDR2 ANQGSEA. The CDR3 has 14 residues. The CDR3 nucleotides are TGCAGCGTGTCGGGGCAGGGAGGGAGCCTAAAGCAGTACTTC. Translating it yields CSVSGQGGSLKQYF.

The rearrangement links TRBV29-1 to TRBJ2-5; D not certain. Trimming took off 4 bases at V and 7 bases at J, with 7 bases between the two ends. The CDR3 runs 10 residues. CDR1 SQVTM and CDR2 ANQGSEA come from the germline V gene. The CDR3 DNA sequence: TGCAGCGTTGCTTCCGTGACCCAGTACTTC. Translated, it gives CSVASVTQYF.

This clonotype appeared many times. The chain is built from TRBV7-9 and TRBJ2-7; unclear D gene. The ends were cut back, 4 bases at V and 2 bases at J, with 9 bases in the middle. CDR1 and CDR2 (germline): SEHNR, FQNEAQ (reference sequence). CDR3 size: 13 residues. The chain's CDR3 is CASSSGRAYEQYF. CDR3 DNA: TGTGCCAGCAGCTCCGGACGGGCCTACGAGCAGTACTTC.

Worth noting for this clonotype: At one of its ends the junction is not consistent with the germline gene, which may arise from a read error. The chain carries TRBV19 and TRBJ2-1, with 10 bases fitting TRBD2. The CDR3 covers 15 residues. CDR1 LNHDA and CDR2 SQIVND come from the germline V gene (reference sequence). CDR3 amino acids: CASSIAGGSYSEQFF. DNA for the CDR3: TGTGCCAGCAGTATAGCGGGGGGATCCTACAGTGAGCAGTTCTTC. The whole variable domain, filled in from reference TRBV19 and TRBJ2-1, reads DGGITQSPKYLFRKEGQNVTLSCEQNLNHDAMYWYRQDPGQGLRLIYYSQIVNDFQKGDIAEGYSVSREKKESFPLTVTSAQKNPTAFYLCASSIAGGSYSEQFFGPGTRLTVL.

This chain uses TRBV19 with TRBJ2-7; possibly TRBD2 for D (6 bases). V lost 9 bases and J 2 bases, leaving 14 bases between the germline ends. There are 13 residues in the CDR3. Germline V gene sequence: CDR1 LNHDA, CDR2 SQIVND (reference sequence). CDR3 in amino acids: CASSLEGPYEQYF. In DNA, the CDR3 is TGTGCCAGCAGCTTGGAGGGCCCCTACGAGCAGTACTTC.

V gene TRBV19 combines with J gene TRBJ2-7; 7 nucleotides agree with TRBD2. Losses at the gene ends were 11 bases for V and 0 bases for J; bases not matched to a gene: 13. The CDR3 has 15 amino acids. Germline CDR1 reads LNHDA; CDR2 reads SQIVND (reference sequence). The CDR3 DNA follows: TGTGCCTGGAGTGTGTTGGGGGGGAGCTCCTACGAGCAGTACTTC. Amino acids: CAWSVLGGSSYEQYF.

V and J are TRBV25-1 and TRBJ1-6, with D unclear. Per the germline V gene, CDR1 is MGHDK and CDR2 is SYGVNS. The CDR3 has 15 amino acids. Trimming pared 6 bases from V and 7 bases from J, leaving 16 bases between. The DNA of the CDR3 is TGTGCCAGCAGCTTAACCCCTAATTTGAATTCACCCCTCCACTTT. It translates to CASSLTPNLNSPLHF. The full variable domain, with the rest looked up from reference TRBV25-1 and TRBJ1-6, is EADIYQTPRYLVIGTGKKITLECSQTMGHDKMYWYQQDPGMELHLIHYSYGVNSTEKGDLSSESTVSRIRTEHFPLTLESARPSHTSQYLCASSLTPNLNSPLHFGNGTRLTVT.

The V gene is TRBV4-1, the J gene TRBJ2-7, with D perhaps assigned TRBD1 or TRBD2 (6 bases each). Looked up from germline, CDR1 is MGHRA and CDR2 is YSYEKL. Trimming removed 0 bases from V and 4 bases from J, with 13 bases in between. The CDR3 has 15 amino acids. The CDR3 nucleotides are TGCGCCAGCAGCCAAGACCGGGGGACAAAGTACGAGCAGTACTTC. Translation: CASSQDRGTKYEQYF.

This clonotype has at least ten counts. The chain joins TRBV20-1 to TRBJ2-1; 10 positions agree with TRBD2. Germline CDR1 and CDR2: DFQATT and SNEGSKA (reference sequence). The CDR3 length is 13 residues. V lost 6 bases, J lost 6 bases, and 5 bases stayed unmatched. CDR3 bases: TGCAGTGCCAGCGGGGGGGCAGGCAATGAGCAGTTCTTC. Its translation is CSASGGAGNEQFF.